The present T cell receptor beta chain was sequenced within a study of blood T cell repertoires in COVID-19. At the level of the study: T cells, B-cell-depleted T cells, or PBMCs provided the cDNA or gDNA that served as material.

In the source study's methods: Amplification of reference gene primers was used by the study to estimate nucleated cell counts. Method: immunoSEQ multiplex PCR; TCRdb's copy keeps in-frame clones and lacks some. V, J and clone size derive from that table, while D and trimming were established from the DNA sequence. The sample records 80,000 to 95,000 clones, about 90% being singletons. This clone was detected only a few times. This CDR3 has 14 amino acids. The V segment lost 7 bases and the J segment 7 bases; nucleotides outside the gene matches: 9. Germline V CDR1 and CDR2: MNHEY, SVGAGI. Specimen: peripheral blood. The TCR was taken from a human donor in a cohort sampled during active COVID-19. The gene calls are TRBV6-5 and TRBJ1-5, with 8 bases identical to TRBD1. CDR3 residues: CASIETGEGQPQHF. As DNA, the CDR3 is TGTGCCAGCATCGAGACAGGGGAAGGACAGCCCCAGCATTTT.